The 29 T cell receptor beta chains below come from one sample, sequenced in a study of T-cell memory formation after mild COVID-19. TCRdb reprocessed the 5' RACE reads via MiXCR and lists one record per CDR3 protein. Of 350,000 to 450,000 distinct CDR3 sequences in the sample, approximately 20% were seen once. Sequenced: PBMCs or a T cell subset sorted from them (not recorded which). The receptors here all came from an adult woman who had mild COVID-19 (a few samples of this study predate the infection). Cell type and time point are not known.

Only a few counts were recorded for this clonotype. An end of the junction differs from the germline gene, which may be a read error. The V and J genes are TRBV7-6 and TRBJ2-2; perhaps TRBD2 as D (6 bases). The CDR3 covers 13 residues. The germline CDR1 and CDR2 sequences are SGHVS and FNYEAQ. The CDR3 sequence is CDSRPSATGELFF. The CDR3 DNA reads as TGTGACAGCCGACCTAGCGCCACCGGGGAGCTGTTTTTT.

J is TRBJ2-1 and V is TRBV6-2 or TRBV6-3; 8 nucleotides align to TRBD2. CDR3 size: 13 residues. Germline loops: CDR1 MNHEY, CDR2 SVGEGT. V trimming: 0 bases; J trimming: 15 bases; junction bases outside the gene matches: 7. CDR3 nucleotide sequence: TGTGCCAGCAGTTACTCGGTTAGCGGGATCGGGTTCTTC. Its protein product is CASSYSVSGIGFF.

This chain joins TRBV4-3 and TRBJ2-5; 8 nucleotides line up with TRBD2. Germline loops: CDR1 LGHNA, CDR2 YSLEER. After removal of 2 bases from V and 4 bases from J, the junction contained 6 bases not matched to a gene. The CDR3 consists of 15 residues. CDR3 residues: CASSQTGGGRETQYF. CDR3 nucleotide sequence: TGCGCCAGCAGCCAAACCGGGGGGGGGCGAGAGACCCAGTACTTC.

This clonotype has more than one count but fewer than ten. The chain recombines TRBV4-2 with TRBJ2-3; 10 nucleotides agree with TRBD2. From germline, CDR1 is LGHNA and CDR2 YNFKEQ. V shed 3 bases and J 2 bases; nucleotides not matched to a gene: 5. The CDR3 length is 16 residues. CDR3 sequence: CASSQLAGANTDTQYF. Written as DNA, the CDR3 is TGTGCCAGCAGCCAGCTAGCGGGGGCTAACACAGATACGCAGTATTTT.

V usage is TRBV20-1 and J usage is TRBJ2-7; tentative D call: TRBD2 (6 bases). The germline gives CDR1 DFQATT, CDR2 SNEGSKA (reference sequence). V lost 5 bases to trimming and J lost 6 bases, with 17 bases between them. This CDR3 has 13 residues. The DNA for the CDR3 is TGCAGTGCTCCCGGGAGCCGGTCACGCGAGCAGTACTTC. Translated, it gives CSAPGSRSREQYF.

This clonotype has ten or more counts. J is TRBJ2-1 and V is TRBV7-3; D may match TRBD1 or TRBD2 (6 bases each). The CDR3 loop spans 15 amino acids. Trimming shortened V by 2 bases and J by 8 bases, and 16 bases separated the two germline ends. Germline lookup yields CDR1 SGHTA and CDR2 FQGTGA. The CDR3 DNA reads TGTGCCAGCAGCTTACCTAGCGCAGGGGTGGATGAGCAGTTCTTC. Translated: CASSLPSAGVDEQFF.

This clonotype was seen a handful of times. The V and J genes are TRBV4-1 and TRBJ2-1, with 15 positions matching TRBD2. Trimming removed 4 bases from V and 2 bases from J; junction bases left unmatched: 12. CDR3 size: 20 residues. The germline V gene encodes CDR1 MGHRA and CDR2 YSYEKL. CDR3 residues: CASSPQGGTSGGTTYNEQFF. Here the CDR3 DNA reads TGCGCCAGCAGCCCCCAGGGCGGGACTAGCGGGGGGACGACCTACAATGAGCAGTTCTTC.

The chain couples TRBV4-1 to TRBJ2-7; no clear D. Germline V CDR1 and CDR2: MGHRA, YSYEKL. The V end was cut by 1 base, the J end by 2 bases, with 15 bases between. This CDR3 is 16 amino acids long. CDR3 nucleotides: TGCGCCAGCAGCCAAGTCAACTCCCCCTCTACCTACGAGCAGTACTTC. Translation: CASSQVNSPSTYEQYF.

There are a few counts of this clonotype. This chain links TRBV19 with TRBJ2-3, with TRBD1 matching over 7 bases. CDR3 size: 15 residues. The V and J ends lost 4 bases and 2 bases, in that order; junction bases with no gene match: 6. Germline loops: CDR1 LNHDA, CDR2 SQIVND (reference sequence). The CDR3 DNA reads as TGTGCCAGTAGTAAAAGGGACAGTCCCACAGATACGCAGTATTTT. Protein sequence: CASSKRDSPTDTQYF.

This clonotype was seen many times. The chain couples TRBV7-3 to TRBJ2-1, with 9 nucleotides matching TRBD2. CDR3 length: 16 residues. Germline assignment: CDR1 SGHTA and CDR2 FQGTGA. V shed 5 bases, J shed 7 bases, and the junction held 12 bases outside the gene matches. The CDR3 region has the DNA TGTGCCAGCAGCCGCGGGGGGCTAGCGGGACGGAATGAGCAGTTCTTC. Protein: CASSRGGLAGRNEQFF.

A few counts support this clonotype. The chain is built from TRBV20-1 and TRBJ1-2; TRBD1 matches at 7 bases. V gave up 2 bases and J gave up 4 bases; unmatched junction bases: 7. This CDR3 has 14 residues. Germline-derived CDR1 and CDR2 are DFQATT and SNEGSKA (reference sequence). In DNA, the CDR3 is TGCAGTGCTAGAAAGGGGACAGACCTCTATGGCTACACCTTC. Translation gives CSARKGTDLYGYTF.

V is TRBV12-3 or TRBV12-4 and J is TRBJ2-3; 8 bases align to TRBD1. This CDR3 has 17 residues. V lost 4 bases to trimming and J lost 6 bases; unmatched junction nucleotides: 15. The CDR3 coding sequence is TGTGCCAGCAGTTCCGAGACAGGGGATCCTTCGGTCGATACGCAGTATTTT. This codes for CASSSETGDPSVDTQYF.

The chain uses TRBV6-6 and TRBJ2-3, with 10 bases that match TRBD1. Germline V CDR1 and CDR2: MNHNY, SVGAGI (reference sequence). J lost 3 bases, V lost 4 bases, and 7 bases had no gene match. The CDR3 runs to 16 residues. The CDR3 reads CASSFLRDRGTDTQYF. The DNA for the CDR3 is TGTGCCAGCAGTTTCCTCCGGGACAGGGGAACAGATACGCAGTATTTT.

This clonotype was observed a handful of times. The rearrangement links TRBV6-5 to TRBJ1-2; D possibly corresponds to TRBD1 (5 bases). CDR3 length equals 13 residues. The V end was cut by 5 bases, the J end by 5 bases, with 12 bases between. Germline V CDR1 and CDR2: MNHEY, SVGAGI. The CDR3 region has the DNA TGTGCCAGCAGTGCAGGGTGGGATTATGGCTACACCTTC. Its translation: CASSAGWDYGYTF.

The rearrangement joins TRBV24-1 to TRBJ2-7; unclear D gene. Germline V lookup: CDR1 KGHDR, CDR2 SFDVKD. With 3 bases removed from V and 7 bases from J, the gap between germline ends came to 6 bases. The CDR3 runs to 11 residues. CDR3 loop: CATSDLGEQYF. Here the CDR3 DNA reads TGTGCCACCAGTGATCTAGGGGAGCAGTACTTC.

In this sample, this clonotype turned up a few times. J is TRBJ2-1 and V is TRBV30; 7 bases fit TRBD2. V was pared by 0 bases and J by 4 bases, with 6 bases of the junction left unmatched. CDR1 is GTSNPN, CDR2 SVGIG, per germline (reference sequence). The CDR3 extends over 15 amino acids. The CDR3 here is CAWSVGERGYNEQFF. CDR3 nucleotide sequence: TGTGCCTGGAGTGTCGGGGAGCGGGGATACAATGAGCAGTTCTTC.

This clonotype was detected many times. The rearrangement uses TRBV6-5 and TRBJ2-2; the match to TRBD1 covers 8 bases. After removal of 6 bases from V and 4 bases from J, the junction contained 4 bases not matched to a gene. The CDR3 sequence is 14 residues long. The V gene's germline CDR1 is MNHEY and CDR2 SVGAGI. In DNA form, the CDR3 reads TGTGCCAGCAGGCGGACAGGGCGCACCGGGGAGCTGTTTTTT. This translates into CASRRTGRTGELFF.

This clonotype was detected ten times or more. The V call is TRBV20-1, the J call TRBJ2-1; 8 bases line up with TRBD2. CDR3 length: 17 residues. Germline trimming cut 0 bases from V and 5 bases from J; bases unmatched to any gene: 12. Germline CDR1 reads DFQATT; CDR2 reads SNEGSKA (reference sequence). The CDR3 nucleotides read TGCAGTGCTAGAGATGCGGTAGCGGGGTTCGATAACAATGAGCAGTTCTTC. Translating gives CSARDAVAGFDNNEQFF.

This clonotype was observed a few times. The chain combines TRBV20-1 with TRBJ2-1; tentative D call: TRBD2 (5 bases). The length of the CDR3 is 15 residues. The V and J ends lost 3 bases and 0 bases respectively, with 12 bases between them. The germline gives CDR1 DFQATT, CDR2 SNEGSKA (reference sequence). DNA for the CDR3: TGCAGTGCTAGCGAGGGCGGCAGCTCCTACAATGAGCAGTTCTTC. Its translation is CSASEGGSSYNEQFF.

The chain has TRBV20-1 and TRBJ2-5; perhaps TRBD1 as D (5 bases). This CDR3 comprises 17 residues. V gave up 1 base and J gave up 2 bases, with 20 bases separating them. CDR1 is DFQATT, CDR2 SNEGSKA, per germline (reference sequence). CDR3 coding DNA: TGCAGTGCTAGAGGGGGCTCCCTACTGGCTTCTCAAGAGACCCAGTACTTC. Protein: CSARGGSLLASQETQYF.

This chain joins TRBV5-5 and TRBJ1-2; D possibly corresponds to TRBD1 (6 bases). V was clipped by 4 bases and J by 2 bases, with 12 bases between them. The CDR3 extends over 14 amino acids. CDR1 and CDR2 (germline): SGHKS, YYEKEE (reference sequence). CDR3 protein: CASSPGGPNYGYTF. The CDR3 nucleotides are TGTGCCAGCAGCCCCGGGGGGCCGAACTATGGCTACACCTTC.

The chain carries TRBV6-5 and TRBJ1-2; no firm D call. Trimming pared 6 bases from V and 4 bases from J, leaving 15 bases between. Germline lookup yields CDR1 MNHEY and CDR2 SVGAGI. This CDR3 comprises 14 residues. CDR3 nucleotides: TGTGCCAGCAGCCCCAGTCCCGGGGTCTATGGCTACACCTTC. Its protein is CASSPSPGVYGYTF.

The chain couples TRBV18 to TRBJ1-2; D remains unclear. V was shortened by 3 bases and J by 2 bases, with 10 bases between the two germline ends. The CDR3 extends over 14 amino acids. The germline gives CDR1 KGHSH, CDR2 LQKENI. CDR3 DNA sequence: TGTGCCAGCTCACCTGACGTGCCCAACTATGGCTACACCTTC. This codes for CASSPDVPNYGYTF.

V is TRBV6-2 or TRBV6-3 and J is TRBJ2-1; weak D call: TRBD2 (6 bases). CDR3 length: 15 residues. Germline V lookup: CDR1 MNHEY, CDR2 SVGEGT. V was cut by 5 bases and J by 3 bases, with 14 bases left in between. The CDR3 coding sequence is TGTGCCAGCAGTCTCCCCGGGACTGGCTACAATGAGCAGTTCTTC. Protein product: CASSLPGTGYNEQFF.

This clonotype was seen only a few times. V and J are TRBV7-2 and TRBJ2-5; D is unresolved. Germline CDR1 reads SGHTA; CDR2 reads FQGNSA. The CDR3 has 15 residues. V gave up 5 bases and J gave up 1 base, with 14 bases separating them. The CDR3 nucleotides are TGTGCCAGCAGCCCCCTTACCGCGAGCCAAGAGACCCAGTACTTC. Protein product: CASSPLTASQETQYF.

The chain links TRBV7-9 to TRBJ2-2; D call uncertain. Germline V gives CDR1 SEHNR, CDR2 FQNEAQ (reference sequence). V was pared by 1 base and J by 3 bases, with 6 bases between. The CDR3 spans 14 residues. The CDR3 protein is CASSLDGHTGELFF. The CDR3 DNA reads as TGTGCCAGCAGCTTAGACGGGCACACCGGGGAGCTGTTTTTT.

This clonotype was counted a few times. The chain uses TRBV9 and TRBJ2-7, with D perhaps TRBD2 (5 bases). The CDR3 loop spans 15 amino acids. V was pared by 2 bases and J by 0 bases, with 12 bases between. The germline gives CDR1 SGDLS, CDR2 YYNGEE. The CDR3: CASSVGSGYSYEQYF. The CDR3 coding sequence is TGTGCCAGCAGCGTGGGGAGTGGTTACTCCTACGAGCAGTACTTC. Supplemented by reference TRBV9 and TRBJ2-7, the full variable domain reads DSGVTQTPKHLITATGQRVTLRCSPRSGDLSVYWYQQSLDQGLQFLIQYYNGEERAKGNILERFSAQQFPDLHSELNLSSLELGDSALYFCASSVGSGYSYEQYFGPGTRLTVT.

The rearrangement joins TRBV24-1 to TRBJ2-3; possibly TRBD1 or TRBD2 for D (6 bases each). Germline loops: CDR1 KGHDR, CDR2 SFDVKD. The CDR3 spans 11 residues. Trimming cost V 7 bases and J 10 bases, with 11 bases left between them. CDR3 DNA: TGTGCCACCAGCCGGGGGCGGGCGCAGTATTTT. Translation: CATSRGRAQYF.

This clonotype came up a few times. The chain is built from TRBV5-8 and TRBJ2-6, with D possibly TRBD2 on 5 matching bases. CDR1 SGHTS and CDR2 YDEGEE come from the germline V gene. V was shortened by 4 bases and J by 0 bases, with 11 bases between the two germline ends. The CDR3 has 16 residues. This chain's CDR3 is CASSIGLFSGANVLTF. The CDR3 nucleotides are TGTGCCAGCAGCATCGGACTGTTCTCTGGGGCCAACGTCCTGACTTTC.